The 8 T cell receptor beta chains reported below all come from one sample, sequenced in a study of response to subunit inactivated influenza vaccine. Using its own MiXCR run on the RT-PCR reads, TCRdb lists one record per CDR3 protein. This table holds about 610,000 distinct CDR3 sequences, approximately 15% found once. The sequencing used PBMCs from blood, collected about 13 days after vaccination. These receptors were taken from a man aged 45 to 65 who received an inactivated influenza vaccine.

This clonotype has only a few counts. The chain uses TRBV7-9 and TRBJ2-6; D is unclear. Trimming pared 3 bases from V and 1 base from J, leaving 13 bases between. Germline CDR1 SEHNR, CDR2 FQNEAQ (reference sequence). This CDR3 is 17 amino acids long. CDR3 nucleotide sequence: TGTGCCAGCAGCTTGCGATCGCGTAAGTCTGGGGCCAACGTCCTGACTTTC. Translating it yields CASSLRSRKSGANVLTF.

The chain carries TRBV5-1 and TRBJ2-5; 9 bases agree with TRBD1. Germline CDR1 is SGHRS and CDR2 is YFSETQ. The trim removed 3 bases at V and 4 bases at J, leaving 7 bases unmatched. The CDR3 is 15 amino acids. CDR3 residues: CASSSQTGGRETQYF. In DNA form, the CDR3 reads TGCGCCAGCAGCTCCCAGACAGGGGGGCGAGAGACCCAGTACTTC. Together with reference TRBV5-1 and TRBJ2-5, the CDR3 gives the full variable domain: KAGVTQTPRYLIKTRGQQVTLSCSPISGHRSVSWYQQTPGQGLQFLFEYFSETQRNKGNFPGRFSGRQFSNSRSEMNVSTLELGDSALYLCASSSQTGGRETQYFGPGTRLLVL.

The genes are TRBV9 and TRBJ2-5, with D unresolved. Trimming shortened V by 0 bases and J by 5 bases, and 14 bases separated the two germline ends. Germline assignment: CDR1 SGDLS and CDR2 YYNGEE. The CDR3 has 15 residues. The CDR3 reads CASSVEIAGWETQYF. The DNA of the CDR3 is TGTGCCAGCAGCGTAGAAATAGCTGGCTGGGAGACCCAGTACTTC.

This clonotype occurred a few times. The chain uses TRBV12-3 or TRBV12-4 and TRBJ1-2, with 7 bases that match TRBD1. Trimming cost V 3 bases and J 5 bases; bases outside gene matches: 6. This CDR3 spans 14 amino acids. DNA for the CDR3: TGTGCCAGCAGTTTGACAGGGTTGGGTTATGGCTACACCTTC. This codes for CASSLTGLGYGYTF.

This clonotype showed up just a few times. This chain uses TRBV7-9 with TRBJ2-5; either TRBD1 or TRBD2 may supply D (5 bases each). The CDR3 is 14 amino acids. Deletions cut 4 bases from V and 5 bases from J, with 14 bases between. Per germline, CDR1 SEHNR and CDR2 FQNEAQ (reference sequence). CDR3 loop: CASSSGTHRETQYF. The CDR3 nucleotides are TGTGCCAGCAGCTCCGGGACCCATCGGGAGACCCAGTACTTC.

V and J are TRBV2 and TRBJ2-1; D is ambiguous. The V end was cut by 7 bases, the J end by 4 bases, with 8 bases between. The germline gives CDR1 SNHLY, CDR2 FYNNEI. The CDR3 runs 12 residues. CDR3 in amino acids: CASTGGYNEQFF. Written as DNA, the CDR3 is TGTGCCAGCACGGGCGGTTACAATGAGCAGTTCTTC.

This clonotype was seen a handful of times. This chain uses TRBV7-9 with TRBJ2-5; TRBD2 aligns across 7 bases. Germline-derived CDR1 and CDR2 are SEHNR and FQNEAQ (reference sequence). Trimming took 7 bases from V and 1 from J; bases not matched to a gene: 6. The length of the CDR3 is 14 residues. The CDR3 DNA is TGTGCCAGCACCCAGAGCGGGGCCCAAGAGACCCAGTACTTC. Encoded protein: CASTQSGAQETQYF. Supplemented by reference TRBV7-9 and TRBJ2-5, the full variable domain reads DTGVSQNPRHKITKRGQNVTFRCDPISEHNRLYWYRQTLGQGPEFLTYFQNEAQLEKSRLLSDRFSAERPKGSFSTLEIQRTEQGDSAMYLCASTQSGAQETQYFGPGTRLLVL.

This clonotype has only a few counts. The V gene is TRBV30, the J gene TRBJ2-1; no reliable D call. Between the trimmed V and J ends, which lost 2 bases and 7 bases, there was a span of 12 bases. There are 13 residues in the CDR3. The germline V gene encodes CDR1 GTSNPN and CDR2 SVGIG (reference sequence). CDR3 sequence reads: CAWSPNIRNEQFF. CDR3 sequence (DNA): TGTGCCTGGAGTCCGAACATTCGGAATGAGCAGTTCTTC.